This record concerns one TCR beta chain sequence. Its antigen is still unknown. The source of the sample is a study of T cell responses to AZD1222 COVID-19 vaccine. Regarding the study as a whole: The study found vaccine-associated CD4 TCRs spanning spike, dominant at 160-218 and 743-854. Donors in the cohort were predominantly white British and more often female, and clonal diversity was possibly underestimated.

This table comes from immunoSEQ multiplex PCR, and its TCRdb copy is limited to in-frame clones, with some not included. The repertoire consists of roughly 140,000 clones, with around 88% occurring once and the leading ten covering approximately 2.1%. CDR1 is LNHDA and CDR2 is SQIVND in the germline V gene (reference sequence). The CDR3 has 15 residues. J was trimmed by 7 bases and V by 6 bases; bases with no gene match: 9. The chain recombines TRBV19 with TRBJ2-2, with TRBD2 matching 9 bases. The sequencing here drew on peripheral blood, taken on day 0 of AZD1222 vaccination. The receptor was isolated from an adult in good health. Written as DNA, the CDR3 is TGTGCCAGTAGCCCCGTAGCGGGAGCGAACGGGGAGCTGTTTTTT. This translates into CASSPVAGANGELFF.